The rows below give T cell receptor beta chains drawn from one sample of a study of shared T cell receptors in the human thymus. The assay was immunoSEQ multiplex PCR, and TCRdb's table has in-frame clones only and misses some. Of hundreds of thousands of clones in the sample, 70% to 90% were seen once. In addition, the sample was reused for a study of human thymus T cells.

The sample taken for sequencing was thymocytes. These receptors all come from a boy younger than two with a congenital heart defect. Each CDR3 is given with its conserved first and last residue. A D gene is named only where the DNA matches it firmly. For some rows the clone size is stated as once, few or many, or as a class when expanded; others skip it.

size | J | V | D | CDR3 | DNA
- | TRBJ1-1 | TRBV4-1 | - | CASSQTDRTTEAFF | TGCGCCAGCAGCCAAACGGACAGAACCACTGAAGCTTTCTTT
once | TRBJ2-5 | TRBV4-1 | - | CASSQEAERSETQYF | TGCGCCAGCAGCCAAGAAGCGGAGAGATCCGAGACCCAGTACTTC
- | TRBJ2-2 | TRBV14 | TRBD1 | CASSQAGQANTGELFF | TGTGCCAGCAGCCAAGCCGGACAGGCGAACACCGGGGAGCTGTTTTTT
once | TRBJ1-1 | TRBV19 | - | CASTQRSTEAFF | TGTGCCAGTACCCAAAGGAGCACTGAAGCTTTCTTT
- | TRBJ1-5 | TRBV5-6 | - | CASSLAQSGKNQPQHF | TGTGCCAGCAGCTTGGCGCAGTCAGGTAAAAATCAGCCCCAGCATTTT
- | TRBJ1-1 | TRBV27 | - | CASSSGGLNTEAFF | TGTGCCAGCAGTAGTGGGGGCCTGAACACTGAAGCTTTCTTT
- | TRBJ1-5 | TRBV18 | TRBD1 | CASSYRTGGDQPQHF | TGTGCCAGCTCATACCGGACAGGGGGTGATCAGCCCCAGCATTTT
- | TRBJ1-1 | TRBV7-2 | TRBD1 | CASSPEDRVHGENTEAFF | TGTGCCAGCAGCCCAGAGGACAGGGTCCATGGCGAGAACACTGAAGCTTTCTTT
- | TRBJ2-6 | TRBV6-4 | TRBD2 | CASSELAGPDSGANVLTF | TGTGCCAGCAGTGAACTAGCGGGGCCCGACTCTGGGGCCAACGTCCTGACTTTC
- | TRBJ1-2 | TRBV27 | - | CASSQGGRADSGYTF | TGTGCCAGCAGTCAAGGGGGACGGGCCGACTCGGGCTACACCTTC
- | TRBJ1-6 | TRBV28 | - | CASTGAPTPYNSPLHF | TGTGCCAGCACTGGGGCCCCGACCCCTTATAATTCACCCCTCCACTTT
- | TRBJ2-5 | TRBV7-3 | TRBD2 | CASSSGLGSETQYF | TGTGCCAGCAGCTCGGGACTAGGCTCTGAGACCCAGTACTTC
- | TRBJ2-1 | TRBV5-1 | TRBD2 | CASSSTSGPYNEQFF | TGCGCCAGCAGCTCGACTAGCGGACCCTACAATGAGCAGTTCTTC
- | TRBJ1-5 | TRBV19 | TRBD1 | CASSKTGGHRANQPQHF | TGTGCCAGTAGTAAGACAGGGGGCCACCGAGCGAATCAGCCCCAGCATTTT